Sequencing of this TCR beta chain was carried out in a study of T cells in Graves' hyperthyroidism and ophthalmopathy. The wider study: The authors collected peripheral blood at initial diagnosis, before any treatment.

Amplified TCR beta CDR3 regions came from RNA transcripts. Primed by the HTBI set, a first-round RT-PCR was run on the TCR CDR3. One entry per CDR3 protein results from TCRdb running MiXCR on the multiplex PCR reads. The table records about 380,000 distinct CDR3 sequences, approximately 17% of them present only once. Inclusion characteristics of ophthalmopathy patients comprised a Clinical Activity Score of at least 3, a NOSPECS grade of at least 4, and duration under 3 months. Used for diagnoses were clinical symptoms, serum thyroxine and TRAb, thyroid ultrasound and orbital computed tomography. Whole-study results and caveats: Separation of ophthalmopathy from stable hyperthyroidism was achieved by a 13 V-J model.

About this clonotype: Its antigen remains unidentified.

The germline gives CDR1 SGDLS, CDR2 YYNGEE. The CDR3 length is 12 residues. Trimming left V 3 bases short and J 8 bases short, with 12 bases between. Material for sequencing was blood. This clonotype was sampled from a man between 18 and 35 years old with Graves' ophthalmopathy. The genes are TRBV9 and TRBJ2-7; D could derive from TRBD1 or TRBD2 (5 bases each). CDR3 protein: CASSASTGQQYF. DNA for the CDR3: TGTGCCAGCAGCGCCAGCACGGGACAGCAGTACTTC. The full variable domain, with the rest looked up from reference TRBV9 and TRBJ2-7, is DSGVTQTPKHLITATGQRVTLRCSPRSGDLSVYWYQQSLDQGLQFLIQYYNGEERAKGNILERFSAQQFPDLHSELNLSSLELGDSALYFCASSASTGQQYFGPGTRLTVT.